Listed here is a single T cell receptor beta chain. Its antigen is still unknown. This entry is derived from a study of CD4 T cells in relation to SARS-CoV-2 and coronaviruses. Study information: After roughly 9 days of antigen culture, PBMC TCR beta CDR3s were sequenced. The HLA restriction of the shared crossreactive spike epitopes was mapped.

Generated by immunoSEQ multiplex PCR, the TCRdb table keeps only in-frame clones and is missing some. The sample lists about 24,000 clones; roughly 80% were seen once. Trimming removed 5 bases from V and 4 bases from J; junction bases left unmatched: 7. The CDR3 length is 15 residues. Germline CDR1 reads KGHDR; CDR2 reads SFDVKD. Unexposed donor CD4+ T cells date from about 2011-2018, before the COVID-19 pandemic. Isolation of CD4+ T cells took place after around eleven days in culture. This TCR came from a human donor in good health. The sample taken for sequencing was CD4+ T cells from PBMCs, cultured in vitro. J is TRBJ2-5 and V is TRBV24-1; 9 nucleotides line up with TRBD2. CDR3: CATSAYAGGGETQYF. CDR3 DNA: TGTGCCACCAGTGCTTATGCGGGAGGGGGAGAGACCCAGTACTTC.